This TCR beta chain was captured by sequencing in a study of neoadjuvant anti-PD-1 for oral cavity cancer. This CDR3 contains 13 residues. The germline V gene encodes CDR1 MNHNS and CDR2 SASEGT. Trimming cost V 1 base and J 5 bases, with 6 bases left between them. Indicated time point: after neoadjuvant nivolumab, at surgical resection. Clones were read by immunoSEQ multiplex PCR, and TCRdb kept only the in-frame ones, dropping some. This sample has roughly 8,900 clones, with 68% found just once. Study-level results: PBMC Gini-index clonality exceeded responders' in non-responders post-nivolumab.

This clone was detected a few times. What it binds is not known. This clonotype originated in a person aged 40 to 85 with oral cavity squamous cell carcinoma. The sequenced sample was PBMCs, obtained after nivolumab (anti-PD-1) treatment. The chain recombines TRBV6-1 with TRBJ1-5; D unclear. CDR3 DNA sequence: TGTGCCAGCAGTGAAGTTTTCGATCAGCCCCAGCATTTT. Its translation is CASSEVFDQPQHF.